This TCR delta chain was sequenced in a study of gamma-delta chains in newborns, infants, children. Study background: Microbial exposure reportedly drives polyclonal innate γδ T cell expansion after birth.

This clone appeared a few times. TCRdb shows a much larger clone's protein in place of this DNA's translation, and the two differ at residue 4, likely through a read error; the protein shown is translated from the DNA. TCRdb re-processed the reads via CATT. The repertoire includes about 3,100 delta-chain clones, 51% of them detected once, and roughly 15% sits in the top ten. This sequence originates from a child who received the measles vaccine. Specimen: blood.

The CDR3 loop is CAFASFPNHTYSDKLIF. The CDR3 region has the DNA TGTGCCTTTGCTTCCTTCCCTAATCATACTTATTCCGATAAACTCATCTTT. The rearrangement joins TRDV3 to TRDJ1; weak D call: TRDD2 (6 bases). CDR1 and CDR2 (germline): TVYSNPD, GDNSRS (reference sequence). The CDR3 is 17 amino acids. V shed 2 bases and J shed 3 bases, with 25 bases lying between them.